The 23 T cell receptor beta chains listed next were all sequenced from one sample in a study of cytomegalovirus exposure and HLA in healthy donors (dated by TCRdb to 2015 to 2018). Preparation of the library involved the immunoSEQ multiplex PCR assay. A mixture of 60 forward primers for TCR Vbeta segments and 13 reverse primers for TCR Jbeta segments was used in the multiplex PCR. TCRdb's version of the immuneACCESS table is confined to in-frame rearrangements and falls short of the full clone set. An unresolved V gene accounts for under half of the shortfall where checked; the remainder is of unknown origin. The sample table holds 200,000 to 250,000 clones, of which about three quarters were seen once. The ten largest make up around 15% of the sample. The sample taken for sequencing was PBMCs. These TCRs come from a man between 40 and 49 years old in good health and CMV-seronegative.

This clone was seen once. V and J are TRBV4-1 and TRBJ1-1; D not certain. V was trimmed by 0 bases and J by 7 bases, leaving 6 bases between them. CDR3 length equals 12 residues. Germline CDR1 and CDR2: MGHRA and YSYEKL. CDR3 sequence (DNA): TGCGCCAGCAGCCAAGACAGGAATGAAGCTTTCTTT. Translating gives CASSQDRNEAFF.

This clone came up once. V and J are TRBV5-6 and TRBJ2-1; 13 bases map to TRBD2. Germline V CDR1 and CDR2: SGHDT, YYEEEE. Trimming cost V 3 bases and J 5 bases; bases outside gene matches: 8. This CDR3 has 17 amino acids. In DNA, the CDR3 is TGTGCCAGCAGCTCACTGGGACTAGCGGGAACCAACAATGAGCAGTTCTTC. This codes for CASSSLGLAGTNNEQFF.

The chain uses TRBV7-9 and TRBJ2-7; 9 positions match TRBD2. The CDR3 has 14 amino acids. V was clipped by 5 bases and J by 2 bases; unmatched bases: 4. The germline CDR1 and CDR2 sequences are SEHNR and FQNEAQ (reference sequence). The CDR3 coding sequence is TGTGCCAGCAGCCTTAGCGGGAGTCCCTACGAGCAGTACTTC. As protein: CASSLSGSPYEQYF.

J is TRBJ2-7 and V is TRBV4-1; 8 bases fit TRBD1. Trimming took 0 bases from V and 5 from J; bases not matched to a gene: 9. CDR1 and CDR2 from the germline V gene are MGHRA and YSYEKL. The CDR3 length is 16 residues. CDR3 protein: CASSQDIGTGIHEQYF. As DNA, the CDR3 is TGCGCCAGCAGCCAAGATATAGGGACAGGTATCCACGAGCAGTACTTC.

V usage is TRBV18 and J usage is TRBJ1-1; tentatively, D is TRBD1 (5 bases). The CDR3 is 16 residues long. Trimming pared 2 bases from V and 2 bases from J, leaving 15 bases between. Germline V gives CDR1 KGHSH, CDR2 LQKENI. The CDR3 DNA follows: TGTGCCAGCTCACCAACCAGGGCCGGGGGAAACACTGAAGCTTTCTTT. It codes for CASSPTRAGGNTEAFF.

The chain links TRBV10-3 to TRBJ2-5, with TRBD2 as a possible D gene (6 bases). The CDR3 runs 13 residues. The V gene lost 10 bases and the J gene lost 5 bases, with 17 bases spanning the gap. Germline V lookup: CDR1 ENHRY, CDR2 SYGVKD. Here the CDR3 DNA reads TGTGCCACTAGCGAGGGGCTTGAGGAGACCCAGTACTTC. Protein product: CATSEGLEETQYF.

The chain has TRBV25-1 and TRBJ2-1; D might be TRBD2 (6 bases). The CDR3 is 15 residues long. Trimming removed 4 bases at V and 0 bases at J, with 10 bases between. Germline CDR1 is MGHDK and CDR2 is SYGVNS. DNA for the CDR3: TGTGCCAGCAGTGTTGCGGGGAGCTCCTACAATGAGCAGTTCTTC. This translates into CASSVAGSSYNEQFF. The variable domain in full, with the rest retrieved from reference TRBV25-1 and TRBJ2-1, is EADIYQTPRYLVIGTGKKITLECSQTMGHDKMYWYQQDPGMELHLIHYSYGVNSTEKGDLSSESTVSRIRTEHFPLTLESARPSHTSQYLCASSVAGSSYNEQFFGPGTRLTVL.

CDR3 sequence (DNA): TGTGCCAGCAGCGTAGACGGACAATTCCACTCTGGAAACACCATATATTTT. It specifies CASSVDGQFHSGNTIYF. The chain is built from TRBV9 and TRBJ1-3, with D perhaps matching TRBD1 (5 bases). From germline, CDR1 is SGDLS and CDR2 YYNGEE. The CDR3 covers 17 residues. Trimming took off 0 bases at V and 0 bases at J, with 13 bases between the two ends.

The genes are TRBV7-6 and TRBJ2-5; 8 nucleotides align to TRBD1. This CDR3 has 15 residues. CDR1 is SGHVS, CDR2 FNYEAQ, per germline. The V gene end was trimmed by 5 bases and the J gene end by 5 bases; junction bases not matched to a gene: 10. As DNA, the CDR3 is TGTGCCAGCAGCCCCGGGACAGGCCCCCAGGAGACCCAGTACTTC. It translates to CASSPGTGPQETQYF.

This clone was found once. The V gene is TRBV4-1, the J gene TRBJ2-1; TRBD1 matches at 11 bases. V trimming: 3 bases; J trimming: 9 bases; junction bases outside the gene matches: 13. CDR3 length equals 17 residues. Per the germline V gene, CDR1 is MGHRA and CDR2 is YSYEKL. The CDR3 is CASSQPSWTGGAIEQFF. CDR3 in DNA: TGCGCCAGCAGCCAGCCCTCGTGGACAGGGGGCGCGATTGAGCAGTTCTTC.

This clone came up once. The rearrangement links TRBV7-2 to TRBJ2-7; 11 bases fit TRBD2. V trimming: 5 bases; J trimming: 2 bases; junction bases outside the gene matches: 8. This CDR3 spans 16 amino acids. Per germline, CDR1 SGHTA and CDR2 FQGNSA. The CDR3 protein is CASSPRLAGLAYEQYF. DNA for the CDR3: TGTGCCAGCAGCCCGAGACTAGCGGGGTTGGCCTACGAGCAGTACTTC.

The chain employs TRBV13 and TRBJ1-6; 9 bases line up with TRBD1. The CDR3 totals 16 residues. The J segment lost 5 bases and the V segment lost 4 bases, leaving 6 bases of the junction unmatched. Germline CDR1 reads PRHDT; CDR2 reads FYEKMQ (reference sequence). CDR3 bases: TGTGCCAGCAGCTCGAGCGGACAGGGGAATAATTCACCCCTCCACTTT. Protein: CASSSSGQGNNSPLHF.

This rearrangement joins TRBV7-2 to TRBJ2-7, with 9 bases that match TRBD1. The trim removed 4 bases at V and 1 base at J, leaving 5 bases unmatched. The CDR3 is 15 residues long. CDR1 SGHTA and CDR2 FQGNSA come from the germline V gene. The CDR3 nucleotides are TGTGCCAGCAGCTCTCCGACAGGGGGATCCTACGAGCAGTACTTC. It translates to CASSSPTGGSYEQYF.

The chain recombines TRBV6-5 with TRBJ1-5; TRBD1 matches 12 bases. Trimming removed 6 bases from V and 3 bases from J; junction bases left unmatched: 3. The V gene's germline CDR1 is MNHEY and CDR2 SVGAGI. The CDR3 runs 15 residues. The CDR3: CASSRDRGPNQPQHF. The CDR3 DNA is TGTGCCAGCAGCCGGGACAGGGGGCCCAATCAGCCCCAGCATTTT.

The chain links TRBV7-9 to TRBJ2-2; 11 bases match TRBD2. The CDR3 runs to 16 residues. The germline gives CDR1 SEHNR, CDR2 FQNEAQ (reference sequence). Losses at the gene ends were 5 bases for V and 4 bases for J; bases not matched to a gene: 6. CDR3 DNA: TGTGCCAGCAGCCCGGGACTAGCGGTTCTCACCGGGGAGCTGTTTTTT. It specifies CASSPGLAVLTGELFF.

The chain uses TRBV6-1 and TRBJ2-3; TRBD2 matches at 8 bases. Germline lookup yields CDR1 MNHNS and CDR2 SASEGT. The CDR3 is 13 residues long. After removal of 3 bases from V and 6 bases from J, the junction contained 2 bases not matched to a gene. The CDR3: CASSEWTSDTQYF. The CDR3 DNA follows: TGTGCCAGCAGTGAGTGGACTAGCGATACGCAGTATTTT.

The J gene is TRBJ1-1, the V gene TRBV7-6; TRBD1 agrees at 9 bases. The CDR3 totals 14 residues. V was clipped by 5 bases and J by 1 base; unmatched bases: 2. Germline V CDR1 and CDR2: SGHVS, FNYEAQ. Here the CDR3 reads CASSPGQGNTEAFF. In DNA form, the CDR3 reads TGTGCCAGCAGCCCGGGACAGGGGAACACTGAAGCTTTCTTT.

J is TRBJ1-2 and V is TRBV2, with 10 nucleotides matching TRBD1. This CDR3 has 13 amino acids. V lost 6 bases and J lost 8; bases outside the gene matches: 6. The germline V gene encodes CDR1 SNHLY and CDR2 FYNNEI. The CDR3 sequence is CASRGTGVGGYTF. CDR3 nucleotides: TGTGCCAGCAGAGGGACAGGGGTGGGCGGCTACACCTTC.

J is TRBJ1-3 and V is TRBV7-2; TRBD1 aligns across 10 bases. V gave up 1 base and J gave up 4 bases; unmatched junction bases: 1. Germline V gene data show CDR1 as SGHTA and CDR2 as FQGNSA. The CDR3 is made up of 15 amino acids. The CDR3 DNA is TGTGCCAGCAGCTTAGGGACAGGGGGAGGAAACACCATATATTTT. This codes for CASSLGTGGGNTIYF.

The V call is TRBV7-2, the J call TRBJ2-1, with unresolved D. V was pared by 3 bases and J by 8 bases, with 8 bases between. CDR1 is SGHTA and CDR2 is FQGNSA in the germline V gene. This CDR3 region has 12 residues. CDR3: CASSLMSDEQFF. CDR3 bases: TGTGCCAGCAGCTTGATGAGCGATGAGCAGTTCTTC. Using reference TRBV7-2 and TRBJ2-1 for the parts outside the CDR3, the full variable domain is GAGVSQSPSNKVTEKGKDVELRCDPISGHTALYWYRQSLGQGLEFLIYFQGNSAPDKSGLPSDRFSAERTGGSVSTLTIQRTQQEDSAVYLCASSLMSDEQFFGPGTRLTVL.

V gene TRBV5-1 combines with J gene TRBJ2-5; 7 nucleotides align to TRBD1. The CDR3 is made up of 15 amino acids. Germline CDR1 is SGHRS and CDR2 is YFSETQ. With 0 bases clipped from V and 0 bases from J, the junction kept 2 bases outside the gene matches. The CDR3 DNA reads as TGCGCCAGCAGCTTGGTTGGGACAGACCAAGAGACCCAGTACTTC. As protein: CASSLVGTDQETQYF.

Only a few counts were recorded for this clone. V and J are TRBV9 and TRBJ2-1; TRBD1 aligns across 8 bases. With V trimmed by 0 bases and J by 9 bases, 8 bases remained unmatched. This CDR3 contains 15 residues. CDR1 and CDR2 from the germline V gene are SGDLS and YYNGEE. In nucleotides, the CDR3 is TGTGCCAGCAGCGTAGATTGGCAGGGGGCGCTTGAGCAGTTCTTC. Translating it yields CASSVDWQGALEQFF.

The chain links TRBV30 to TRBJ2-3, with D unclear. The CDR3 sequence is 11 residues long. The germline CDR1 and CDR2 sequences are GTSNPN and SVGIG (reference sequence). Between the trimmed V and J ends, which lost 7 bases and 0 bases, there was a span of 5 bases. Here the CDR3 reads CAFQSTDTQYF. CDR3 sequence (DNA): TGTGCCTTTCAGAGCACAGATACGCAGTATTTT.